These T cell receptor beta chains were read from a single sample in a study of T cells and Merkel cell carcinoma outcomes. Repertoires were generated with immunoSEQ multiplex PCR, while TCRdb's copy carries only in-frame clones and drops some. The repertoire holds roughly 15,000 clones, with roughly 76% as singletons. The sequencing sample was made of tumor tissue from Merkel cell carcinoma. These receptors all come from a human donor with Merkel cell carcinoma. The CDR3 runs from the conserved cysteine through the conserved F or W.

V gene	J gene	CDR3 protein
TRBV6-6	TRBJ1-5	CASRSDSNQPQHF
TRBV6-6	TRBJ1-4	CASWAPEKLFF
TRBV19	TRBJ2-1	CASSSAQAGAAYNEQFF
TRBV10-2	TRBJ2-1	CASSEAGAGSYNEQFF
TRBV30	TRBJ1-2	CAWSVLAAYGYTF
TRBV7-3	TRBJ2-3	CASSPAGGWADTQYF
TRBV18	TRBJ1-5	CASSQGQLYSNQPQHF
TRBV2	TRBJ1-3	CASREGRARGNTIYF
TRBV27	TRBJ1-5	CASSQEGYNQPQHF
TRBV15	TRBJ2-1	CATSSVNEQFF
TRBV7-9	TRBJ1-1	CAHSPPQGTEAFF
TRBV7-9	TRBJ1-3	CASSPSTYGGGNTIYF
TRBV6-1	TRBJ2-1	CASRGGTYNEQFF
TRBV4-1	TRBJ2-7	CASSYTGTSGIGEQYF
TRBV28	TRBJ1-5	CASNTDSNQPQHF
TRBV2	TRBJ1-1	CAIRKPGNTEAFF
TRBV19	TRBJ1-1	CASSASGTEAFF
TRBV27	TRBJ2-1	CASSLWGGEQFF
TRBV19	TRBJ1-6	CASSIVSLRGSSSPLHF
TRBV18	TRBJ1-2	CASSPPWGSEYGYTF
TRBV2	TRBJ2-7	CASSGDLSYEQYF
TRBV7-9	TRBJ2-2	CASSSARDSNTGELFF
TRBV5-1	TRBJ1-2	CASSRVQTGVNYGYTF
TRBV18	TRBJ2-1	CASSPSVRGGHNEQFF
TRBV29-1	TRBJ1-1	CSVLPQETEAFF
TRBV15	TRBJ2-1	CATSRDFGLAGREQFF
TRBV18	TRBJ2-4	CASSPTGPAKNIQYF
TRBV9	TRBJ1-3	CASSGDPGGNTIYF
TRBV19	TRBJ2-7	CASSIGYGGGTGRQYF